This TCR beta chain was captured in a study of T cells in Graves' hyperthyroidism and ophthalmopathy. As to this clonotype: Its antigen is undetermined.

Findings and limits, study-wide: Model predictions of ophthalmopathy came a median roughly 6.4 months before onset.

There were TCR beta CDR3 regions amplified from RNA transcripts. HTBI primers were used for first-round RT-PCR of the TCR CDR3. TCRdb reprocessed the multiplex PCR reads with MiXCR, giving one entry per CDR3 protein. The sample holds 500,000 to 650,000 distinct CDR3 sequences; 35% to 50% are singletons and the top ten take about two fifths. The sequence derives from an adult woman with Graves' disease, either hyperthyroidism or ophthalmopathy (not recorded which). The sample consisted of peripheral blood or thyroid tissue (not recorded which).

CDR3 bases: TGTGCCAGCAGAGGACAGGGAGTATGGGGGCAGTACTTC. Translating gives CASRGQGVWGQYF. This chain uses TRBV7-9 with TRBJ2-7; 8 nucleotides line up with TRBD1. The CDR3 has 13 residues. Trimming at V came to 6 bases and at J to 9 bases, leaving 10 bases not matched to a gene. Germline loops: CDR1 SEHNR, CDR2 FQNEAQ (reference sequence).